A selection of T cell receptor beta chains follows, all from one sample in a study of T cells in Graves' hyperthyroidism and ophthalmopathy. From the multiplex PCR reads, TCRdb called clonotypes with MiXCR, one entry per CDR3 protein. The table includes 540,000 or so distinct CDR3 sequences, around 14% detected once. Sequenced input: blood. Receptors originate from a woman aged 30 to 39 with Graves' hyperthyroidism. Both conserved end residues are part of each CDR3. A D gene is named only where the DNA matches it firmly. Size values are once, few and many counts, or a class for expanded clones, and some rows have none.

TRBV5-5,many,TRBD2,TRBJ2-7,TGTGCCAGCAGTTTAGCGGGAGGTTCCCTCTACGAGCAGTACTTC,CASSLAGGSLYEQYF
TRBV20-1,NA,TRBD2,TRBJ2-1,TGCAGTGCTAGAGATGGGGCGTGGGCGGGAGGGATTGAGCAGTTCTTC,CSARDGAWAGGIEQFF
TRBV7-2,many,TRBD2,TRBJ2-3,TGTGCCAGCAGTCCCCCTCGGACTAGCGGGAGAAAAGATACGCAGTATTTT,CASSPPRTSGRKDTQYF
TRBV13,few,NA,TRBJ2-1,TGTGCCAGCAGCTTTGCCAGCTCAGACAATGAGCAGTTCTTC,CASSFASSDNEQFF
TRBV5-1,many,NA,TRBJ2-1,TGCGCCAGCAGCCAACAATCCTACAATGAGCAGTTCTTC,CASSQQSYNEQFF
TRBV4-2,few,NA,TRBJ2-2,TGTGCCAGCAGCCAAGATGTCGGAACCGGGGAGCTGTTTTTT,CASSQDVGTGELFF
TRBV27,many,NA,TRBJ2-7,TGTGCCAGCAGTTCCGGGGGAAGGGGAGACGAGCAGTACTTC,CASSSGGRGDEQYF
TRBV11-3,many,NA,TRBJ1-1,TGTGCCAGCAGCCGGGGGGGCCCGAACACTGAAGCTTTCTTT,CASSRGGPNTEAFF
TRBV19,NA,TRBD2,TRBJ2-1,TGTGCCAGTAGTGCTCCCGGGACTAGCTGGTACAATGAGCAGTTCTTC,CASSAPGTSWYNEQFF
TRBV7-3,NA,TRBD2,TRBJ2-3,TGTGCCAGCAGCTTGGTAGCGGGACGACCAGATACGCAGTATTTT,CASSLVAGRPDTQYF
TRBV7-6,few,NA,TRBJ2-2,TGTGCCAGCAGCCCTAGACATATTCGGGGGGAGCTGTTTTTT,CASSPRHIRGELFF
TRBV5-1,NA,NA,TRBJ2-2,TGCGCCAGCAGCTTATATAGGAGGAGCGGAGAAACCACCGGGGAGCTGTTTTTT,CASSLYRRSGETTGELFF
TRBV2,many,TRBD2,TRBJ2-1,TGTGCCAGCAAACCCAGTCTAGCGGGAGGACTCAATGAGCAGTTCTTC,CASKPSLAGGLNEQFF